The T cell receptor beta chain under discussion was sequenced for a study of cytomegalovirus exposure and HLA in healthy donors. Trimming removed 7 bases from V and 0 bases from J, with 14 bases in between. The V gene's germline CDR1 is MNHEY and CDR2 SVGAGI. This CDR3 spans 15 amino acids. In regard to this clone: No antigen is known for it.

Points from the study as a whole: V- and J-gene trimming in TCR beta was tied to a missense DCLRE1C variant by an analysis performed later. Specificity of a few CMV-associated chains for CMV antigens was verified in vitro.

The PCR contained 60 Vbeta and 13 Jbeta primers. Generated by immunoSEQ multiplex PCR, the TCRdb table keeps only in-frame clones and is missing some. The data show 110,000 or so clones, 67% seen once. The sequence was obtained from a man between 18 and 29 years old in good health and CMV-seropositive. The material sequenced was PBMCs. This sequence joins TRBV6-5 and TRBJ2-3; D is ambiguous. The CDR3 nucleotides read TGTGCCAGCACCCCCGCATACCTAAGCACAGATACGCAGTATTTT. Encoded protein: CASTPAYLSTDTQYF.